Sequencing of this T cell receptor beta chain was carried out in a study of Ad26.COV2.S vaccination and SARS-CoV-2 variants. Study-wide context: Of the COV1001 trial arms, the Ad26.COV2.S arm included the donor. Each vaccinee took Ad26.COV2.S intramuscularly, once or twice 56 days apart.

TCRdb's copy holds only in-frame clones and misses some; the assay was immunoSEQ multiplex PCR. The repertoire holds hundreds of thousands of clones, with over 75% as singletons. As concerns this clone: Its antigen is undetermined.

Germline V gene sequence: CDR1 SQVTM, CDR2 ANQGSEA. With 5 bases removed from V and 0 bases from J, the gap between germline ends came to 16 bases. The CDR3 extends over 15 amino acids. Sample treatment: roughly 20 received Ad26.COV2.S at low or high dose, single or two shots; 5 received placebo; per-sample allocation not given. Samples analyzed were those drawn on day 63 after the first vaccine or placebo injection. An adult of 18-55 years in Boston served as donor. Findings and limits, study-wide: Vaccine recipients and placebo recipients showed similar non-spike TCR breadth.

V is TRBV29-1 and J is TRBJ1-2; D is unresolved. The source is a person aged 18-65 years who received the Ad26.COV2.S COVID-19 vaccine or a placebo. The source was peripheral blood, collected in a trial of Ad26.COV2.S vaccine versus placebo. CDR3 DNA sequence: TGCAGCGTTTTTGACCCAATCCGGACTAACTATGGCTACACCTTC. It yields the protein CSVFDPIRTNYGYTF. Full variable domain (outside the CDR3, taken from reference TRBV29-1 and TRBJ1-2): SAVISQKPSRDICQRGTSLTIQCQVDSQVTMMFWYRQQPGQSLTLIATANQGSEATYESGFVIDKFPISRPNLTFSTLTVSNMSPEDSSIYLCSVFDPIRTNYGYTFGSGTRLTVV.